The 18 T cell receptor beta chains in this list originate from one sample, sequenced in a study of T cell changes during pregnancy in multiple sclerosis. Profiled with immunoSEQ multiplex PCR; TCRdb holds only in-frame clones, not every one. The sample carries 65,000 to 95,000 clones, over 75% recorded once. The material was peripheral blood, obtained before pregnancy. Every receptor here comes from a female donor with multiple sclerosis, enrolled in a pregnancy study.

This sequence joins TRBV21-1 and TRBJ1-3. TRBV21-1 is reported as a pseudogene. CDR3 length equals 15 residues. The CDR3 region has the DNA TGTGCCAGCAGCGCTCGCGGGGTCACTGGAAACACCATATATTTT. Protein: CASSARGVTGNTIYF.

In its sample, this clone was seen many times. This chain connects TRBV15 to TRBJ1-5; D remains ambiguous. Germline lookup yields CDR1 LNHNV and CDR2 YYDKDF (reference sequence). V shed 4 bases and J shed 2 bases, with 15 bases lying between them. The CDR3 has 16 amino acids. Here the CDR3 reads CATSKGPREGNQPQHF. CDR3 in DNA: TGTGCCACCAGCAAAGGACCTCGGGAGGGCAATCAGCCCCAGCATTTT. Variable domain in full (rest from reference TRBV15 and TRBJ1-5): DAMVIQNPRYQVTQFGKPVTLSCSQTLNHNVMYWYQQKSSQAPKLLFHYYDKDFNNEADTPDNFQSRRPNTSFCFLDIRSPGLGDTAMYLCATSKGPREGNQPQHFGDGTRLSIL.

This chain links TRBV2 with TRBJ2-5; 12 nucleotides line up with TRBD2. Germline-derived CDR1 and CDR2 are SNHLY and FYNNEI. V lost 5 bases to trimming and J lost 2 bases; unmatched junction nucleotides: 6. This CDR3 region has 16 residues. This CDR3 reads CASSSRLAGDQETQYF. CDR3 nucleotide sequence: TGTGCCAGCAGTTCTAGACTAGCGGGGGATCAAGAGACCCAGTACTTC.

The chain is built from TRBV11-2 and TRBJ2-1, with 9 positions matching TRBD2. This CDR3 spans 16 amino acids. Unmatched junction bases numbered 10, after V lost 2 bases and J lost 8 bases. Germline assignment: CDR1 SGHAT and CDR2 FQNNGV. The CDR3 here is CASSLRWRGGRDEQFF. DNA of the CDR3: TGTGCCAGCAGCTTAAGGTGGCGGGGGGGCAGGGATGAGCAGTTCTTC.

J is TRBJ1-6 and V is TRBV30; 7 bases align to TRBD1. CDR1 and CDR2 from the germline V gene are GTSNPN and SVGIG (reference sequence). The CDR3 totals 15 residues. V was clipped by 3 bases and J by 6 bases; unmatched bases: 8. CDR3 amino acids: CAWRLGGQRNSPLHF. The CDR3 nucleotides read TGTGCCTGGAGGTTGGGGGGACAGCGTAATTCACCCCTCCACTTT.

The J gene is TRBJ2-1, the V gene TRBV7-2; 8 bases align to TRBD2. V shed 5 bases and J 10 bases; nucleotides not matched to a gene: 13. In germline, CDR1 is SGHTA, CDR2 FQGNSA. CDR3 size: 15 residues. In DNA form, the CDR3 reads TGTGCCAGCAGCCGTGGACTGGTGGTAGCGGGGGAGCAGTTCTTC. Amino acids: CASSRGLVVAGEQFF.

This rearrangement joins TRBV9 to TRBJ2-1; 9 nucleotides line up with TRBD2. The CDR3 contains 13 residues. CDR1 SGDLS and CDR2 YYNGEE come from the germline V gene. The ends lost 2 bases at V and 10 bases at J; junction bases unmatched: 4. The CDR3 DNA reads as TGTGCCAGCAGCGTGCAACTAGCGGGCGAGCAGTTCTTC. It specifies CASSVQLAGEQFF.

The genes are TRBV5-8 and TRBJ2-3; D possibly corresponds to TRBD2 (5 bases). The length of the CDR3 is 17 residues. Germline V gene lookup returns CDR1 SGHTS and CDR2 YDEGEE. V shed 4 bases and J shed 1 base, with 19 bases lying between them. The DNA for the CDR3 is TGTGCCAGCAGCCGCATGCCGACCACGGAGGGCACAGATACGCAGTATTTT. This codes for CASSRMPTTEGTDTQYF. The full variable domain, completed using reference TRBV5-8 and TRBJ2-3, is EAGVTQSPTHLIKTRGQQATLRCSPISGHTSVYWYQQALGLGLQFLLWYDEGEERNRGNFPPRFSGRQFPNYSSELNVNALELEDSALYLCASSRMPTTEGTDTQYFGPGTRLTVL.

The gene calls are TRBV27 and TRBJ2-7; 10 nucleotides match TRBD2. The CDR3 is 15 residues long. Germline V gene sequence: CDR1 MNHEY, CDR2 SMNVEV (reference sequence). Germline trimming cut 8 bases from V and 3 bases from J; bases unmatched to any gene: 10. DNA for the CDR3: TGTGCCAGCCGACCCAGCGGGGGGGGGTACTACGAGCAGTACTTC. It translates to CASRPSGGGYYEQYF.

The chain couples TRBV27 to TRBJ1-1, with TRBD1 matching over 8 bases. Germline assignment: CDR1 MNHEY and CDR2 SMNVEV (reference sequence). The CDR3 sequence is 16 residues long. V shed 6 bases, J shed 0 bases, and the junction held 9 bases outside the gene matches. CDR3 sequence (DNA): TGTGCCAGCAGACTTTTCAACAGGGGGATGAACACTGAAGCTTTCTTT. Translation gives CASRLFNRGMNTEAFF.

This CDR3 is CASSQDMRTGRAEAFF. The CDR3 DNA follows: TGCGCCAGCAGCCAAGATATGAGGACAGGTCGTGCTGAAGCTTTCTTT. V usage is TRBV4-3 and J usage is TRBJ1-1, with 7 bases that match TRBD1. The CDR3 has 16 amino acids. Unmatched junction bases numbered 10, after V lost 0 bases and J lost 6 bases. Germline values: CDR1 LGHNA, CDR2 YSLEER.

The table lists this clone with a few counts. The J gene is TRBJ1-5, the V gene TRBV7-9, with 11 bases that match TRBD1. CDR3 length equals 16 residues. V was pared by 5 bases and J by 2 bases, with 5 bases of the junction left unmatched. Germline values: CDR1 SEHNR, CDR2 FQNEAQ (reference sequence). The CDR3, as DNA: TGTGCCAGCAGCCGGACAGGGGGCATTGGCAATCAGCCCCAGCATTTT. This encodes CASSRTGGIGNQPQHF.

This chain links TRBV6-5 with TRBJ2-5; 15 nucleotides match TRBD2. The junction had 0 bases not matched to a gene; V was cut back by 0 bases and J by 4 bases. CDR1 is MNHEY, CDR2 SVGAGI, per germline. The CDR3 is 16 amino acids. The CDR3 DNA is TGTGCCAGCAGTTACTCGGGACTAGCGGGGGGAGAGACCCAGTACTTC. Translation gives CASSYSGLAGGETQYF.

The J gene is TRBJ2-1, the V gene TRBV28, with 8 bases matching TRBD2. The J segment lost 4 bases and the V segment lost 4 bases, leaving 0 bases of the junction unmatched. Germline CDR1 MDHEN, CDR2 SYDVKM. The CDR3 spans 13 residues. CDR3 nucleotide sequence: TGTGCCAGCAGTTCGGGGGGGTACAATGAGCAGTTCTTC. Translation gives CASSSGGYNEQFF.

V and J are TRBV28 and TRBJ2-7; 7 bases are shared with TRBD1. Germline values: CDR1 MDHEN, CDR2 SYDVKM. Unmatched junction bases numbered 10, after V lost 9 bases and J lost 5 bases. The CDR3 loop spans 13 amino acids. The CDR3 nucleotides read TGTGCCAGTGACCCGGGACAGACCAACGAGCAGTACTTC. It specifies CASDPGQTNEQYF.

The chain recombines TRBV7-2 with TRBJ2-3; D not certain. CDR1 and CDR2 (germline): SGHTA, FQGNSA. The CDR3 is 14 amino acids. Trimming left V 1 base short and J 1 base short, with 6 bases between. The CDR3 bases are TGTGCCAGCAGCTTAGGGTCAGGCACAGATACGCAGTATTTT. Its translation: CASSLGSGTDTQYF.

V is TRBV1 and J is TRBJ2-3; TRBD2, the table's D call, lacks a check against the DNA. TRBV1 is labeled a pseudogene. The CDR3 length is 16 residues. CDR3 bases: TGCACCAGCAGCCAAGGGAGGGGGGGGCGCACAGATACGCAGTATTTT. Encoded protein: CTSSQGRGGRTDTQYF.

The V and J genes are TRBV2 and TRBJ1-5, with a possible D match to TRBD1 (5 bases). V gave up 7 bases and J gave up 5 bases, with 15 bases separating them. This CDR3 has 14 residues. Germline values: CDR1 SNHLY, CDR2 FYNNEI. As DNA, the CDR3 is TGTGCCAGCAATGAGATATGGGGGGATCAGCCCCAGCATTTT. Protein product: CASNEIWGDQPQHF.